The next 7 T cell receptor beta chains were all read from a single sample in a study of T-cell memory formation after mild COVID-19. TCRdb called the 5' RACE reads again in MiXCR, with one record for every CDR3 protein. The sample records 200,000 to 300,000 distinct CDR3 sequences, 9.4% being singletons. The sequenced material came from PBMCs or a T cell subset sorted from them (not recorded which). The receptors derive from a young man who had mild COVID-19 (a few samples of this study predate the infection). Cell type and time point are not known.

In this sample, this clonotype turned up many times. The chain uses TRBV5-1 and TRBJ2-3; no clear D gene. V dropped 0 bases and J dropped 4 bases, with 6 bases sitting between them. Per germline, CDR1 SGHRS and CDR2 YFSETQ. The CDR3 runs to 13 residues. The CDR3 sequence is CASSLGEADTQYF. As DNA, the CDR3 is TGCGCCAGCAGCTTGGGAGAGGCAGATACGCAGTATTTT.

This clonotype was counted only a few times. The chain is built from TRBV12-3 or TRBV12-4 and TRBJ1-1; no clear D. There are 17 residues in the CDR3. V was shortened by 6 bases and J by 1 base, with 21 bases between the two germline ends. CDR3 residues: CASSSPPGRTANTEAFF. Here the CDR3 DNA reads TGTGCCAGCAGCAGTCCTCCGGGCAGAACAGCGAACACTGAAGCTTTCTTT.

This clonotype was observed a handful of times. The chain combines TRBV4-3 with TRBJ2-5, with TRBD1 matching over 7 bases. The germline V gene encodes CDR1 LGHNA and CDR2 YSLEER. The CDR3 has 16 residues. V shed 1 base and J 2 bases; nucleotides not matched to a gene: 7. The CDR3 here is CASSQVRTGQQETQYF. CDR3 in DNA: TGCGCCAGCAGCCAAGTCCGGACGGGACAGCAAGAGACCCAGTACTTC.

The CDR3 sequence is CASHPGRQGNTGELFF. In DNA form, the CDR3 reads TGTGCCAGCCATCCGGGCAGACAGGGGAACACCGGGGAGCTGTTTTTT. The V call is TRBV9, the J call TRBJ2-2; 7 nucleotides match TRBD1. V lost 7 bases to trimming and J lost 1 base; unmatched junction nucleotides: 10. Germline CDR1 and CDR2: SGDLS and YYNGEE. The CDR3 is made up of 16 amino acids. The full variable domain, with the rest looked up from reference TRBV9 and TRBJ2-2, is DSGVTQTPKHLITATGQRVTLRCSPRSGDLSVYWYQQSLDQGLQFLIQYYNGEERAKGNILERFSAQQFPDLHSELNLSSLELGDSALYFCASHPGRQGNTGELFFGEGSRLTVL.

The gene calls are TRBV4-1 and TRBJ2-2; D may be TRBD2 (5 bases). Germline V lookup: CDR1 MGHRA, CDR2 YSYEKL. The CDR3 has 16 amino acids. Trimming pared 3 bases from V and 6 bases from J, leaving 17 bases between. The CDR3 sequence is CASSQSVPRRSGELFF. The CDR3 nucleotides are TGCGCCAGCAGCCAGTCCGTCCCCCGGAGGTCCGGGGAGCTGTTTTTT.

The J gene is TRBJ2-3, the V gene TRBV29-1; a weak D match, TRBD1 (6 bases). The germline CDR1 and CDR2 sequences are SQVTM and ANQGSEA. This CDR3 is 15 amino acids long. The V and J ends lost 6 bases and 8 bases respectively, with 24 bases between them. CDR3 sequence reads: CSVAEGLVLGGTQYF. Written as DNA, the CDR3 is TGCAGCGTGGCCGAGGGGCTGGTGTTAGGGGGTACGCAGTATTTT.

The V gene is TRBV7-2, the J gene TRBJ2-2; perhaps TRBD1 as D (6 bases). Per the germline V gene, CDR1 is SGHTA and CDR2 is FQGNSA. CDR3 size: 16 residues. V dropped 6 bases and J dropped 6 bases, with 20 bases sitting between them. Here the CDR3 DNA reads TGTGCCAGCAGGTTACCTGGGACACTAGGCTCCGGGGAGCTGTTTTTT. It codes for CASRLPGTLGSGELFF.